These T cell receptor beta chains were read from a single sample in a study of blood T cell repertoires in COVID-19. TCRdb's table, derived via immunoSEQ multiplex PCR, lists solely in-frame clones and lacks some. The data hold about 300,000 clones, with around 89% observed a single time. The sample taken for sequencing was peripheral blood. These receptor sequences come from a man aged 18 to 29 who had recovered from COVID-19. CDR3s include the opening cysteine and the closing phenylalanine or tryptophan. Fields, in order: D gene, V gene, J gene, CDR3 protein, CDR3 DNA. The D gene is left open where the match is weak.

-,TRBV23-1,TRBJ2-6,CASSPPAGQTSGANVLTF,TGCGCCAGCAGTCCCCCGGCCGGACAGACCTCTGGGGCCAACGTCCTGACTTTC
-,TRBV27,TRBJ1-1,CASRLNGQSDTEAFF,TGTGCCAGCAGACTAAACGGACAGTCGGACACTGAAGCTTTCTTT
TRBD2,TRBV6-5,TRBJ2-2,CASSHGLESPGELFF,TGTGCCAGCAGCCATGGACTAGAGTCTCCCGGGGAGCTGTTTTTT
-,TRBV6-5,TRBJ2-7,CASSYLGVGGEQYF,TGTGCCAGCAGTTACCTCGGTGTGGGGGGAGAGCAGTACTTC
TRBD1,TRBV30,TRBJ2-6,CAWSVPPGTGPISGANVLTF,TGTGCCTGGAGTGTTCCACCCGGGACAGGACCCATCTCTGGGGCCAACGTCCTGACTTTC
-,TRBV7-3,TRBJ2-5,CASSLNGGQETQYF,TGTGCCAGCAGCTTAAATGGCGGCCAAGAGACCCAGTACTTC
-,TRBV6-1,TRBJ1-2,CASSEDPGVGRGYGYTF,TGTGCCAGCAGTGAGGACCCAGGTGTGGGGCGAGGCTATGGCTACACCTTC
-,TRBV4-1,TRBJ1-1,CASSLIDGGEAFF,TGCGCCAGCAGCCTCATCGACGGGGGTGAAGCTTTCTTT
TRBD2,TRBV9,TRBJ2-3,CASSFGLAANTDTQYF,TGTGCCAGCAGCTTTGGACTAGCGGCAAACACAGATACGCAGTATTTT
TRBD1,TRBV7-2,TRBJ2-1,CASSLTGWDNEQFF,TGTGCCAGCAGCTTGACAGGGTGGGACAATGAGCAGTTCTTC
-,TRBV19,TRBJ2-7,CASSPGLLNYEQYF,TGTGCCAGTTCCCCGGGACTTCTAAACTACGAGCAGTACTTC
-,TRBV13,TRBJ2-5,CASTFGGAETQYF,TGTGCCAGCACCTTTGGGGGGGCAGAGACCCAGTACTTC
TRBD1,TRBV10-3,TRBJ2-7,CALSRDSGYEQYF,TGTGCCCTCTCTCGGGACAGTGGGTACGAGCAGTACTTC
-,TRBV20-1,TRBJ2-1,CSASRDNSYNEQFF,TGCAGTGCTAGTCGGGACAATTCCTACAATGAGCAGTTCTTC
-,TRBV5-1,TRBJ2-5,CASSSSSLETQYF,TGCGCCAGCAGCAGCTCTAGTCTCGAGACCCAGTACTTC
-,TRBV7-3,TRBJ2-2,CASSLMGSKAGELFF,TGTGCCAGCAGCTTAATGGGCAGCAAGGCCGGGGAGCTGTTTTTT
-,TRBV19,TRBJ1-2,CASSIGFGQNYGYTF,TGTGCCAGTAGTATAGGTTTTGGACAGAACTATGGCTACACCTTC